This record covers a single TCR beta chain. The target antigen is unknown. The data were taken from a study of T-cell memory formation after mild COVID-19. Whole-study findings and limits: Confirmation of SARS-CoV-2 specificity was lacking for second-wave clones peaking day 37. Whereas later expanders leaned CD4+, clones contracting day 15 to 85 showed a balanced CD4/CD8 makeup.

TCRdb reprocessed the 5' RACE reads with MiXCR, giving one entry per CDR3 protein. The sample includes around 310,000 distinct CDR3 sequences, more than 15% of them seen just once. With V trimmed by 6 bases and J by 7 bases, 13 bases remained unmatched. There are 16 residues in the CDR3. Germline values: CDR1 MNHEY, CDR2 SMNVEV (reference sequence). This clonotype was obtained from a man younger than 35 who had mild COVID-19 (a few samples of this study predate the infection). Cell type and time point are not known. V is TRBV27 and J is TRBJ2-2; 8 bases match TRBD1. Sequencing was done on a sample of PBMCs or a T cell subset sorted from them (not recorded which). The chain's CDR3 is CASRKDRDGFGGELFF. CDR3 coding DNA: TGTGCCAGCAGAAAGGACAGGGATGGATTTGGCGGGGAGCTGTTTTTT.